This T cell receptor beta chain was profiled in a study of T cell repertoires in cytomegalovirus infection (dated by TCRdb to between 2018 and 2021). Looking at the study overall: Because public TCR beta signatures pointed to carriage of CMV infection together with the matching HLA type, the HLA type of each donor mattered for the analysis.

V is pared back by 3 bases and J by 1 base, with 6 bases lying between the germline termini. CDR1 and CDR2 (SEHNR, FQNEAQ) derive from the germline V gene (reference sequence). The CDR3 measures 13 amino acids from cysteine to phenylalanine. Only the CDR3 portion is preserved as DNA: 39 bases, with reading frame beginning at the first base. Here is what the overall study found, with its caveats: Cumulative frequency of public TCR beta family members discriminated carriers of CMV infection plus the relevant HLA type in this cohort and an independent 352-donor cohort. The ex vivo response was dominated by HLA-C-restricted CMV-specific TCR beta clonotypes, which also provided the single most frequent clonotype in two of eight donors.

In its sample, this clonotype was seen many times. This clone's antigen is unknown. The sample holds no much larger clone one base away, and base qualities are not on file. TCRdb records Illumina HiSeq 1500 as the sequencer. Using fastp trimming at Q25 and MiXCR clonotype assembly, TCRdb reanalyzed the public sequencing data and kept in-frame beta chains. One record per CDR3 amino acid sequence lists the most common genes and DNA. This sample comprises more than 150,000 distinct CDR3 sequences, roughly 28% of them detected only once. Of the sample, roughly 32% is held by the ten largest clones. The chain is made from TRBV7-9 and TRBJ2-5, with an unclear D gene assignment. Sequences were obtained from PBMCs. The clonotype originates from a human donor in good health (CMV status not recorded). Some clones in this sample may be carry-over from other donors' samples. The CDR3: CASSFRAQETQYF. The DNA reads TGTGCCAGCAGCTTCCGGGCCCAAGAGACCCAGTACTTC.